This record concerns one T cell receptor (beta chain) sequence. This sample is drawn from a study of preoperative IRX-2 immunotherapy in early breast cancer. Sample treatment: preoperative locoregional IRX-2 cytokine immunotherapy. This phase Ib study tested locoregional IRX-2 cytokine immunotherapy given before surgery. The table came from immunoSEQ multiplex PCR; TCRdb's copy has only in-frame clones and leaves some out. The sample has tens of thousands of clones, about 83% seen once. Unmatched junction bases numbered 15, after V lost 6 bases and J lost 5 bases. Germline CDR1 MNHGY, CDR2 SAAAGT. This CDR3 has 16 residues.

The sample was lymph node tissue, taken before IRX-2 immunotherapy. The rearrangement uses TRBV6-8 and TRBJ1-1; 7 bases map to TRBD1. The receptor was derived from a human donor with breast cancer. Here the CDR3 DNA reads TGTGCCAGCAGAGACAGACAGGGACCCTTGGGGACTGAAGCTTTCTTT. Translated: CASRDRQGPLGTEAFF.